This T cell receptor beta chain came from a study of human T cells and chemical hapten exposure. Turning to the study itself: Largely, small differences in pooled library volume made per-sample TCR yields vary.

Trimming took 5 bases from V and 5 from J; bases not matched to a gene: 9. The CDR3 length is 18 residues. There are a few counts of this clonotype. What it binds is not known. Points from the study as a whole: Among TCRs, those above 1 in 1000 frequency were unaffected by DPC sensitization. Expanded TCRs clustered into significantly more large CDR3 similarity groups than controls, the analysis revealed.

MiXCR, applied by TCRdb to the RACE reads, yields one record per CDR3 protein. The sample holds hundreds of thousands of distinct CDR3 sequences, about 6% seen once. Time point given: patch test 2, 6 weeks after DPC sensitization. Indicated treatment: therapeutic diphenylcyclopropenone sensitization with weekly scalp DPC. Researchers sampled blood before each patch test went on. The chain recombines TRBV12-3 or TRBV12-4 with TRBJ2-2, with 15 bases matching TRBD2. This sequence originates from a woman aged 18-29 years with alopecia areata. Some clones in this sample may be carry-over from other donors' samples. The sample consisted of whole blood, taken in connection with sensitization to the hapten diphenylcyclopropenone (DPC). CDR3 amino acids: CASSPRGLAGGRTGELFF. For the CDR3, the DNA is TGTGCCAGCAGTCCAAGAGGACTAGCGGGGGGGCGGACCGGGGAGCTGTTTTTT.